The next 2 T cell receptor beta chains were all read from a single sample in a study of cytomegalovirus exposure and HLA in healthy donors. Vbeta (60) and Jbeta (13) primers were used in the PCR. Sequencing used immunoSEQ multiplex PCR; TCRdb keeps in-frame clones, though not all of them. The sample contains approximately 70,000 clones, approximately 67% of which appear only once. Sequenced material: PBMCs. The receptors were sampled from a man aged 40-49 years in good health and CMV-seropositive.

The chain employs TRBV4-1 and TRBJ2-2; 9 positions match TRBD2. Looked up from germline, CDR1 is MGHRA and CDR2 is YSYEKL. The CDR3 runs 18 residues. The V and J ends lost 1 base and 5 bases, in that order; junction bases with no gene match: 11. The CDR3 DNA follows: TGCGCCAGCAGCCAAGTCCACCAACCTAGCGGGGTTACCGGGGAGCTGTTTTTT. It specifies CASSQVHQPSGVTGELFF.

The chain joins TRBV7-9 to TRBJ1-3; D gene ambiguous. This CDR3 spans 13 amino acids. Germline CDR1 reads SEHNR; CDR2 reads FQNEAQ (reference sequence). The V end was cut by 7 bases, the J end by 4 bases, with 11 bases between. The CDR3 nucleotides are TGTGCCAGCATGATCATGGGCGGAAACACCATATATTTT. This translates into CASMIMGGNTIYF.